This is a list of T cell receptor beta chains from one sample in a study of beta chain features in type 1 diabetes. The table came from immunoSEQ multiplex PCR; TCRdb's copy has only in-frame clones and leaves some out. The sample shows roughly 610,000 clones, 15% to 18% of them seen only once. Sequences were obtained from naive CD4+ T cells from blood. The source is a man aged 18 to 29 in good health. Both conserved end residues are part of each CDR3. D genes are given only for firm matches. A clone size is listed for some rows: how often the clone was seen (once, few, many), or a class if it is expanded.

cdr3_length	clone_size	j_call	v_call	d_call	cdr3_nt	cdr3_aa
12	few	TRBJ2-7	TRBV5-8	-	TGTGCCAGCAGCTTGACGGCAGCCGAGCAGTACTTC	CASSLTAAEQYF
15	-	TRBJ2-4	TRBV5-4	TRBD2	TGTGCCAGCAGCTTGGATGCTAGCGGGAAAAACATTCAGTACTTC	CASSLDASGKNIQYF
17	few	TRBJ2-3	TRBV15	TRBD2	TGTGCCACCAGCAGAGAATCTAGCGGGGTGAGCACAGATACGCAGTATTTT	CATSRESSGVSTDTQYF
13	few	TRBJ2-3	TRBV29-1	-	TGCAGCGTTGGACCGCGACTCACAGATACGCAGTATTTT	CSVGPRLTDTQYF
14	few	TRBJ1-1	TRBV9	TRBD1	TGTGCCAGCAGCGTAGGACAGGGGAACACTGAAGCTTTCTTT	CASSVGQGNTEAFF
14	few	TRBJ1-3	TRBV5-1	-	TGCGCCAGCAGCCTAGGAGAGCCTGGAAACACCATATATTTT	CASSLGEPGNTIYF
17	few	TRBJ1-3	TRBV11-2	-	TGTGCCAGCAGCTCAATCATCAGGGCAGCATCTGGAAACACCATATATTTT	CASSSIIRAASGNTIYF
13	-	TRBJ1-5	TRBV10-3	-	TGTGCCATCAGTGAATCGGACAAGCTGCCCCAGCATTTT	CAISESDKLPQHF
15	-	TRBJ2-1	TRBV5-1	TRBD2	TGCGCCAGCAGCGGAGCGGGAGTCCCCTCCAATGAGCAGTTCTTC	CASSGAGVPSNEQFF
15	few	TRBJ1-5	TRBV18	TRBD1	TGTGCCAGCTCACCGACAGGGGGTTTAGGTCAGCCCCAGCATTTT	CASSPTGGLGQPQHF
15	few	TRBJ1-2	TRBV18	TRBD1	TGTGCCAGCTCACCACGGCCAGGGGGGGACTATGGCTACACCTTC	CASSPRPGGDYGYTF
16	-	TRBJ1-5	TRBV28	-	TGTGCCAGCAGTTTCGCCATCAGGGGCTCGAGTCAGCCCCAGCATTTT	CASSFAIRGSSQPQHF
14	few	TRBJ1-2	TRBV7-2	-	TGTGCCAGCAGCGGCACCGGGGCCCTCTACGGCTACACCTTC	CASSGTGALYGYTF
15	-	TRBJ1-4	TRBV25-1	-	TGTGCCAGCAGTGACCTAGGGAATTCTAATGAAAAACTGTTTTTT	CASSDLGNSNEKLFF
15	few	TRBJ2-1	TRBV7-9	TRBD2	TGTGCCAGCAGAAGGACTAGCGGGGACGACAATGAGCAGTTCTTC	CASRRTSGDDNEQFF
15	-	TRBJ2-7	TRBV11-1	TRBD2	TGTGCCAGCAGCTTAGGGTCTAGCGGCGGTTGGGAGCAGTACTTC	CASSLGSSGGWEQYF
17	few	TRBJ2-7	TRBV9	-	TGTGCCAGCAGCCCGAGGAGGGGGACCATACTTTCCTACGAGCAGTACTTC	CASSPRRGTILSYEQYF
14	-	TRBJ2-2	TRBV29-1	-	TGCAGCGTTCTCCGGACTGCGAACACCGGGGAGCTGTTTTTT	CSVLRTANTGELFF
13	many	TRBJ2-1	TRBV10-3	-	TGTGCCATCAGTGACCTTAGCTACAATGAGCAGTTCTTC	CAISDLSYNEQFF
13	few	TRBJ2-2	TRBV28	-	TGTGCCAGCAGTCCCCAGGCGACCGGGGAGCTGTTTTTT	CASSPQATGELFF